The source of this T cell receptor beta chain is a study of CD8 T cells in ankylosing spondylitis. Whole-study results and caveats: Earlier literature documents some of the motif variants in reactive arthritis synovial fluid and blood.

MiXCR, run by TCRdb on the 5' RACE reads, gives a single entry per CDR3 protein. The sample contains about 140,000 distinct CDR3 sequences, 7.5% to 9.5% of which appear only once. Germline CDR1 and CDR2: SNHLY and FYNNEI. Between the trimmed V and J ends, which lost 6 bases and 7 bases, there was a span of 4 bases. The CDR3 contains 10 residues. This clonotype was found many times. Its specificity is not known. V is TRBV2 and J is TRBJ2-1; D unclear. The source of this sequence is a male donor with ankylosing spondylitis. Sequencing input: synovial fluid, either unsorted or a sorted T cell fraction (not recorded which). The CDR3 here is CASRVNEQFF. DNA for the CDR3: TGTGCCAGCAGGGTGAATGAGCAGTTCTTC. Looking up the rest from reference TRBV2 and TRBJ2-1 gives the full variable domain: EPEVTQTPSHQVTQMGQEVILRCVPISNHLYFYWYRQILGQKVEFLVSFYNNEISEKSEIFDDQFSVERPDGSNFTLKIRSTKLEDSAMYFCASRVNEQFFGPGTRLTVL.